Listed below are T cell receptor beta chains from one sample, sequenced in a study of control samples from healthy donors and cancer patients. This table comes from immunoSEQ multiplex PCR, and its TCRdb copy is limited to in-frame clones, with some not included. The repertoire has 150,000 to 200,000 clones, approximately 94% of them found once; the top ten carry over 1.1%. The sample consisted of blood. These receptors all come from a man aged 25-45 years in good health. Each CDR3 is given with its conserved first and last residue. A D gene is named only where the DNA matches it firmly. Where a row states a size, it is once, few, many or the class of an expanded clone; other rows omit it.

CDR3aa: CSVGRLDDHEQYF
CDR3nt: TGCAGCGTTGGGAGACTAGACGACCACGAGCAGTACTTC
v_gene: TRBV29-1
d_gene: -
len: 13
abundance: -
j_gene: TRBJ2-7

CDR3aa: CAWSVGQGIRPQHF
CDR3nt: TGTGCCTGGAGTGTAGGACAGGGAATACGGCCCCAGCATTTT
v_gene: TRBV30
d_gene: TRBD1
len: 14
abundance: -
j_gene: TRBJ1-5

CDR3aa: CASSSGLAEGYEQYF
CDR3nt: TGTGCCAGCAGCTCCGGACTAGCGGAGGGTTACGAGCAGTACTTC
v_gene: TRBV11-2
d_gene: TRBD2
len: 15
abundance: -
j_gene: TRBJ2-7

CDR3aa: CASSQDRLAGGPYQETQYF
CDR3nt: TGTGCCAGCAGCCAAGATAGGCTAGCGGGGGGGCCGTACCAAGAGACCCAGTACTTC
v_gene: TRBV4-2
d_gene: TRBD2
len: 19
abundance: -
j_gene: TRBJ2-5

CDR3aa: CASSLGGRGTDTQYF
CDR3nt: TGTGCCAGCAGCTTAGGTGGCAGGGGCACAGATACGCAGTATTTT
v_gene: TRBV7-3
d_gene: -
len: 15
abundance: once
j_gene: TRBJ2-3

CDR3aa: CASSVDSSAMNSPLHF
CDR3nt: TGTGCCAGCAGCGTGGACTCCTCGGCGATGAATTCACCCCTCCACTTT
v_gene: TRBV9
d_gene: -
len: 16
abundance: -
j_gene: TRBJ1-6

CDR3aa: CASTSSGANVLTF
CDR3nt: TGTGCCAGTACGAGCTCTGGGGCCAACGTCCTGACTTTC
v_gene: TRBV9
d_gene: -
len: 13
abundance: -
j_gene: TRBJ2-6

CDR3aa: CASSRGQGEAFF
CDR3nt: TGTGCCAGCAGCCGAGGACAGGGCGAAGCTTTCTTT
v_gene: TRBV11-2
d_gene: TRBD1
len: 12
abundance: -
j_gene: TRBJ1-1

CDR3aa: CASSLTANTEAFF
CDR3nt: TGTGCCAGCTCCTTGACAGCGAACACTGAAGCTTTCTTT
v_gene: TRBV27
d_gene: -
len: 13
abundance: -
j_gene: TRBJ1-1

CDR3aa: CASSLRVQGDEKLFF
CDR3nt: TGTGCCAGCAGCTTAAGGGTACAGGGGGATGAAAAACTGTTTTTT
v_gene: TRBV7-9
d_gene: TRBD1
len: 15
abundance: -
j_gene: TRBJ1-4

CDR3aa: CASSVGGGTGELFF
CDR3nt: TGTGCCAGCAGCGTAGGGGGAGGCACCGGGGAGCTGTTTTTT
v_gene: TRBV9
d_gene: -
len: 14
abundance: -
j_gene: TRBJ2-2

CDR3aa: CAIGHPNTGELFF
CDR3nt: TGTGCCATTGGACACCCGAACACCGGGGAGCTGTTTTTT
v_gene: TRBV10-3
d_gene: -
len: 13
abundance: -
j_gene: TRBJ2-2

CDR3aa: CASSVQWTEAFF
CDR3nt: TGTGCCAGCAGCGTCCAGTGGACTGAAGCTTTCTTT
v_gene: TRBV7-8
d_gene: -
len: 12
abundance: -
j_gene: TRBJ1-1

CDR3aa: CASSRDRVGNTGELFF
CDR3nt: TGTGCCAGCAGCCGCGACAGGGTTGGGAACACCGGGGAGCTGTTTTTT
v_gene: TRBV2
d_gene: TRBD1
len: 16
abundance: -
j_gene: TRBJ2-2

CDR3aa: CASSQDRGDRAKNIQYF
CDR3nt: TGTGCCAGCAGCCAAGATCGGGGAGACCGGGCCAAAAACATTCAGTACTTC
v_gene: TRBV4-2
d_gene: -
len: 17
abundance: -
j_gene: TRBJ2-4

CDR3aa: CSVEGGQAYEQYF
CDR3nt: TGCAGCGTTGAAGGTGGGCAGGCCTACGAGCAGTACTTC
v_gene: TRBV29-1
d_gene: -
len: 13
abundance: -
j_gene: TRBJ2-7

CDR3aa: CASSLGQGAGNTIYF
CDR3nt: TGTGCCAGCAGCTTAGGACAGGGGGCTGGAAACACCATATATTTT
v_gene: TRBV7-7
d_gene: TRBD1
len: 15
abundance: -
j_gene: TRBJ1-3

CDR3aa: CASSYGTGRSEAFF
CDR3nt: TGTGCCAGCAGTTACGGAACAGGGAGGTCAGAAGCTTTCTTT
v_gene: TRBV6-5
d_gene: -
len: 14
abundance: -
j_gene: TRBJ1-1

CDR3aa: CATRGQGGLSPLHF
CDR3nt: TGTGCCACTCGGGGGCAGGGTGGGCTTTCACCCCTCCACTTT
v_gene: TRBV6-5
d_gene: -
len: 14
abundance: -
j_gene: TRBJ1-6

CDR3aa: CASSRWASEASPLHF
CDR3nt: TGTGCCAGCAGCAGGTGGGCATCAGAAGCCTCACCCCTCCACTTT
v_gene: TRBV5-4
d_gene: -
len: 15
abundance: -
j_gene: TRBJ1-6

CDR3aa: CASSYLTVTEAFF
CDR3nt: TGTGCCAGCAGTTACTTAACGGTCACTGAAGCTTTCTTT
v_gene: TRBV6-6
d_gene: -
len: 13
abundance: -
j_gene: TRBJ1-1

CDR3aa: CATSGGAGNQPQHF
CDR3nt: TGTGCCACCAGCGGCGGGGCAGGGAATCAGCCCCAGCATTTT
v_gene: TRBV15
d_gene: -
len: 14
abundance: -
j_gene: TRBJ1-5

CDR3aa: CASSGQQGWAYEQYF
CDR3nt: TGCGCCAGCAGCGGACAGCAGGGTTGGGCCTACGAGCAGTACTTC
v_gene: TRBV5-1
d_gene: -
len: 15
abundance: -
j_gene: TRBJ2-7

CDR3aa: CASPYPLTEFTDTQYF
CDR3nt: TGCGCCAGCCCTTACCCCCTTACAGAATTCACAGATACGCAGTATTTT
v_gene: TRBV10-1
d_gene: -
len: 16
abundance: -
j_gene: TRBJ2-3

CDR3aa: CASSQEGVTGNTIYF
CDR3nt: TGTGCCAGCAGCCAAGAGGGAGTGACTGGAAACACCATATATTTT
v_gene: TRBV4-2
d_gene: -
len: 15
abundance: -
j_gene: TRBJ1-3

CDR3aa: CASTTGAGKLSYGYTF
CDR3nt: TGCGCCAGCACCACGGGCGCGGGAAAGCTTTCCTATGGCTACACCTTC
v_gene: TRBV5-1
d_gene: -
len: 16
abundance: -
j_gene: TRBJ1-2

CDR3aa: CAISESFRTSGTHTDTQYF
CDR3nt: TGTGCCATCAGTGAGTCGTTTCGGACTAGCGGGACCCACACAGATACGCAGTATTTT
v_gene: TRBV10-3
d_gene: TRBD2
len: 19
abundance: -
j_gene: TRBJ2-3

CDR3aa: CASSPWTSGSYEQYF
CDR3nt: TGTGCCAGCTCACCATGGACTAGCGGTAGCTACGAGCAGTACTTC
v_gene: TRBV18
d_gene: TRBD2
len: 15
abundance: -
j_gene: TRBJ2-7

CDR3aa: CASSLTGQGSQPQHF
CDR3nt: TGCGCCAGCAGCTTGACAGGTCAGGGCAGCCAGCCCCAGCATTTT
v_gene: TRBV5-1
d_gene: -
len: 15
abundance: -
j_gene: TRBJ1-5

CDR3aa: CASSSWGGAGKETQYF
CDR3nt: TGTGCCAGCAGCTCCTGGGGAGGGGCAGGGAAAGAGACCCAGTACTTC
v_gene: TRBV7-9
d_gene: TRBD2
len: 16
abundance: -
j_gene: TRBJ2-5

CDR3aa: CASSLGGARTGELFF
CDR3nt: TGTGCCAGCAGCCTCGGGGGAGCCCGAACCGGGGAGCTGTTTTTT
v_gene: TRBV3-1/TRBV3-2
d_gene: -
len: 15
abundance: -
j_gene: TRBJ2-2

CDR3aa: CASSFQATTVMNTEAFF
CDR3nt: TGTGCCAGCAGCTTCCAAGCTACGACAGTGATGAACACTGAAGCTTTCTTT
v_gene: TRBV7-9
d_gene: -
len: 17
abundance: -
j_gene: TRBJ1-1

CDR3aa: CASNIGGGTSTGELFF
CDR3nt: TGCGCCAGCAATATCGGCGGAGGGACGTCGACCGGGGAGCTGTTTTTT
v_gene: TRBV5-1
d_gene: -
len: 16
abundance: -
j_gene: TRBJ2-2

CDR3aa: CAWSRRTTNYGYTF
CDR3nt: TGTGCCTGGAGTCGGCGGACGACTAACTATGGCTACACCTTC
v_gene: TRBV30
d_gene: -
len: 14
abundance: -
j_gene: TRBJ1-2